One and the same sample provided the 29 T cell receptor beta chains below, sequenced in a study of T cells in Graves' hyperthyroidism and ophthalmopathy. Amplified TCR beta CDR3 regions came from RNA transcripts. Using the HTBI primer set, a first-round RT-PCR was run on the TCR CDR3. TCRdb analysed the multiplex PCR reads with MiXCR anew, one entry per CDR3 protein. The repertoire holds a few hundred thousand distinct CDR3 sequences, approximately 15% seen once, with under 20% in the top ten. Source material: blood. These receptors originate from a woman in her late teens or twenties with Graves' hyperthyroidism.

About this clonotype: The junction departs from the called germline gene at one end, perhaps through a read error. The V call is TRBV5-6, the J call TRBJ2-3; D is possibly TRBD1 (6 bases). Germline V lookup: CDR1 SGHDT, CDR2 YYEEEE. The CDR3 totals 15 residues. The CDR3 here is CASSSTGIRTGTQYF. CDR3 DNA: TGTGCCAGCAGCTCTACAGGGATTCGCACAGGTACGCAGTATTTT.

At least ten counts were recorded for this clonotype. This chain joins TRBV30 and TRBJ2-3; D may correspond to TRBD1 or TRBD2 (5 bases each). Deletions cut 3 bases from V and 1 base from J, with 11 bases between. The germline V gene has CDR1 GTSNPN and CDR2 SVGIG (reference sequence). The CDR3 has 14 amino acids. CDR3 sequence (DNA): TGTGCCTGGAGACCAGGGCGGGGCACAGATACGCAGTATTTT. Translation gives CAWRPGRGTDTQYF.

This clonotype was seen ten or more times. V gene TRBV29-1 combines with J gene TRBJ1-2, with 10 bases matching TRBD1. CDR1 is SQVTM and CDR2 is ANQGSEA in the germline V gene. The CDR3 has 16 amino acids. V shed 4 bases, J shed 2 bases, and the junction held 10 bases outside the gene matches. In DNA, the CDR3 is TGCAGCGTTGGTGGGACAGGGGCGGATGGGAACTATGGCTACACCTTC. Residues: CSVGGTGADGNYGYTF. Full variable domain (remainder filled in from reference TRBV29-1 and TRBJ1-2): SAVISQKPSRDICQRGTSLTIQCQVDSQVTMMFWYRQQPGQSLTLIATANQGSEATYESGFVIDKFPISRPNLTFSTLTVSNMSPEDSSIYLCSVGGTGADGNYGYTFGSGTRLTVV.

Only a few counts were recorded for this clonotype. The chain has TRBV13 and TRBJ2-1; D is ambiguous. The germline V gene has CDR1 PRHDT and CDR2 FYEKMQ (reference sequence). The ends were cut back, 5 bases at V and 8 bases at J, with 10 bases in the middle. This CDR3 is 12 amino acids long. CDR3 bases: TGTGCCAGCAGCGCCGAGAAGCATGAGCAGTTCTTC. It is translated as CASSAEKHEQFF.

At least ten counts were recorded for this clonotype. The chain joins TRBV29-1 to TRBJ2-5; 9 bases align to TRBD1. In germline, CDR1 is SQVTM, CDR2 ANQGSEA. The length of the CDR3 is 13 residues. After removal of 8 bases from V and 7 bases from J, the junction contained 11 bases not matched to a gene. The CDR3 spells CSSGGQGGATQYF. In DNA, the CDR3 is TGCAGCTCGGGGGGACAGGGTGGTGCGACCCAGTACTTC.

The table lists this clonotype with many counts. J is TRBJ2-3 and V is TRBV20-1; TRBD2 might be the D (5 bases). V was pared by 3 bases and J by 1 base, with 11 bases between. Germline-derived CDR1 and CDR2 are DFQATT and SNEGSKA (reference sequence). This CDR3 has 14 residues. The CDR3 is CSASSGLGTDTQYF. The DNA of the CDR3 is TGCAGTGCTAGCTCTGGACTTGGCACAGATACGCAGTATTTT.

This clonotype was detected ten times or more. V usage is TRBV12-3 or TRBV12-4 and J usage is TRBJ2-3; D unresolved. V lost 6 bases, J lost 7 bases, and 11 bases lay in between. This CDR3 contains 12 residues. The CDR3 loop reads CASRGWKNTQYF. The CDR3 bases are TGTGCCAGCAGAGGTTGGAAGAATACGCAGTATTTT.

J is TRBJ1-1 and V is TRBV12-3 or TRBV12-4; D may be TRBD1 (6 bases). The V gene lost 6 bases and the J gene lost 8 bases, with 19 bases spanning the gap. This CDR3 is built from 14 residues. The chain's CDR3 is CASSHVGAVPEAFF. In nucleotides, the CDR3 is TGTGCCAGCAGCCACGTGGGGGCGGTCCCCGAAGCTTTCTTT.

This clonotype showed up many times. The rearrangement links TRBV6-1 to TRBJ1-2; 9 bases agree with TRBD1. The CDR3 has 14 amino acids. CDR1 and CDR2 (germline): MNHNS, SASEGT. Trimming at V came to 7 bases and at J to 2 bases, leaving 5 bases not matched to a gene. CDR3 sequence (DNA): TGTGCCAGCACCAGACAGGGGGAAAACTATGGCTACACCTTC. It specifies CASTRQGENYGYTF.

This clonotype was seen a few times. The V call is TRBV9, the J call TRBJ1-2, with D perhaps matching TRBD1 (6 bases). Trimming stripped 6 bases from V and 4 bases from J, with 13 bases between. This CDR3 contains 13 residues. The germline CDR1 and CDR2 sequences are SGDLS and YYNGEE. The CDR3 reads CASKGGASYGYTF. CDR3 nucleotide sequence: TGTGCCAGCAAGGGGGGGGCCAGCTATGGCTACACCTTC. The entire variable domain, with the rest obtained from reference TRBV9 and TRBJ1-2, is as follows: DSGVTQTPKHLITATGQRVTLRCSPRSGDLSVYWYQQSLDQGLQFLIQYYNGEERAKGNILERFSAQQFPDLHSELNLSSLELGDSALYFCASKGGASYGYTFGSGTRLTVV.

This clonotype was observed at least ten times. The chain employs TRBV29-1 and TRBJ2-3; D is unresolved. V lost 8 bases and J lost 2, with 8 bases in between. CDR3 length: 11 amino acids. CDR1 and CDR2 (germline): SQVTM, ANQGSEA. The CDR3 here is CSLSYTDTQYF. The CDR3 DNA sequence: TGCAGCCTCTCCTACACAGATACGCAGTATTTT.

This clonotype was observed many times. The chain recombines TRBV2 with TRBJ1-4; no reliable D call. Germline V gene data show CDR1 as SNHLY and CDR2 as FYNNEI. V lost 4 bases and J lost 10, with 7 bases in between. This CDR3 region has 11 residues. The chain's CDR3 is CASSGEGKLFF. The CDR3 nucleotides read TGTGCCAGCAGTGGGGAGGGAAAACTGTTTTTT. Filled out from reference TRBV2 and TRBJ1-4, the complete variable domain reads EPEVTQTPSHQVTQMGQEVILRCVPISNHLYFYWYRQILGQKVEFLVSFYNNEISEKSEIFDDQFSVERPDGSNFTLKIRSTKLEDSAMYFCASSGEGKLFFGSGTQLSVL.

This chain uses TRBV14 with TRBJ2-3; unclear D gene. The germline gives CDR1 SGHDN, CDR2 FVKESK. The V end lost 1 base, the J end lost 2 bases, and 10 bases lay between the germline ends. The CDR3 sequence is 15 residues long. The CDR3: CASSQGFGYTDTQYF. CDR3 DNA: TGTGCCAGCAGCCAAGGATTCGGGTACACAGATACGCAGTATTTT. The full variable domain, with the rest looked up from reference TRBV14 and TRBJ2-3, is EAGVTQFPSHSVIEKGQTVTLRCDPISGHDNLYWYRRVMGKEIKFLLHFVKESKQDESGMPNNRFLAERTGGTYSTLKVQPAELEDSGVYFCASSQGFGYTDTQYFGPGTRLTVL.

This clonotype showed up many times. The CDR3 reads CSAAGTGRSSGANVLTF. The CDR3, as DNA: TGCAGTGCTGCCGGGACAGGGAGATCCTCTGGGGCCAACGTCCTGACTTTC. The genes are TRBV20-1 and TRBJ2-6, with 9 bases lining up with TRBD1. CDR1 and CDR2 (germline): DFQATT, SNEGSKA (reference sequence). Trimming at V came to 5 bases and at J to 0 bases, leaving 8 bases not matched to a gene. This CDR3 has 17 amino acids.

The V and J genes are TRBV12-3 or TRBV12-4 and TRBJ2-7, with unresolved D. V dropped 3 bases and J dropped 0 bases, with 9 bases sitting between them. CDR3 length: 14 residues. CDR3 sequence (DNA): TGTGCCAGCAGTTTCTCAGAGAGCTCCTACGAGCAGTACTTC. Protein sequence: CASSFSESSYEQYF.

J is TRBJ2-7 and V is TRBV29-1; D is possibly TRBD2 (6 bases). From germline, CDR1 is SQVTM and CDR2 ANQGSEA. This CDR3 comprises 11 residues. The CDR3: CPVPGSYEQYV. The CDR3 DNA reads as TGCCCCGTCCCCGGGAGTTACGAGCAGTACGTC.

Many counts were recorded for this clonotype. V gene TRBV27 combines with J gene TRBJ1-1, with 9 bases identical to TRBD1. Looked up from germline, CDR1 is MNHEY and CDR2 is SMNVEV (reference sequence). J lost 5 bases, V lost 3 bases, and 4 bases had no gene match. This CDR3 region has 14 residues. The CDR3 region is CASSFAGTGTEAFF. DNA for the CDR3: TGTGCCAGCAGTTTTGCCGGGACAGGGACTGAAGCTTTCTTT.

This clonotype was counted only a few times. The genes are TRBV7-3 and TRBJ2-1; 11 positions agree with TRBD2. This CDR3 has 15 amino acids. Germline V gene sequence: CDR1 SGHTA, CDR2 FQGTGA. Trimming cost V 2 bases and J 7 bases; bases outside gene matches: 4. CDR3 protein: CASSLELAGVNEQFF. The CDR3 DNA reads TGTGCCAGCAGCTTAGAACTAGCGGGAGTAAATGAGCAGTTCTTC.

Ten or more counts support this clonotype. The genes are TRBV19 and TRBJ1-1, with D uncertain. The germline V gene has CDR1 LNHDA and CDR2 SQIVND (reference sequence). CDR3 length equals 16 residues. V shed 5 bases and J shed 0 bases, with 16 bases lying between them. The CDR3 protein is CASSPTRTDMNTEAFF. The DNA for the CDR3 is TGTGCCAGTAGTCCCACTCGGACTGATATGAACACTGAAGCTTTCTTT.

This clonotype was detected many times. The chain carries TRBV27 and TRBJ1-2; 9 nucleotides match TRBD1. Germline lookup yields CDR1 MNHEY and CDR2 SMNVEV (reference sequence). The CDR3 covers 15 residues. The V and J ends lost 0 bases and 5 bases, in that order; junction bases with no gene match: 4. Here the CDR3 reads CASSLSTGGRYGYTF. CDR3 in DNA: TGTGCCAGCAGTTTATCGACAGGGGGTCGTTATGGCTACACCTTC.

This clonotype was seen many times. J is TRBJ2-3 and V is TRBV7-3; TRBD2 agrees at 10 bases. Germline V gene lookup returns CDR1 SGHTA and CDR2 FQGTGA. The CDR3 loop spans 14 amino acids. V gave up 8 bases and J gave up 4 bases; unmatched junction bases: 6. CDR3 region: CASSSGSGADTQYF. CDR3 coding DNA: TGTGCCAGCTCTAGCGGGAGTGGCGCAGATACGCAGTATTTT.

A few counts support this clonotype. V is TRBV5-1 and J is TRBJ2-1, with 9 positions matching TRBD2. From germline, CDR1 is SGHRS and CDR2 YFSETQ. The CDR3 extends over 16 amino acids. The V segment lost 0 bases and the J segment 1 base; nucleotides outside the gene matches: 2. The CDR3 here is CASSLVAGVSYNEQFF. The CDR3 region has the DNA TGCGCCAGCAGCTTGGTAGCGGGAGTTTCCTACAATGAGCAGTTCTTC.

This clonotype has ten or more counts. The chain employs TRBV2 and TRBJ1-4; D is possibly TRBD1 (5 bases). Germline V CDR1 and CDR2: SNHLY, FYNNEI. CDR3 length: 15 amino acids. The ends were cut back, 0 bases at V and 6 bases at J, with 11 bases in the middle. The CDR3 loop is CASSEAPRGDEKLFF. The DNA of the CDR3 is TGTGCCAGCAGTGAAGCGCCTCGGGGGGATGAAAAACTGTTTTTT.

This clonotype was seen at least ten times. V usage is TRBV7-8 and J usage is TRBJ2-1; weak D call: TRBD1 (6 bases). V dropped 5 bases and J dropped 7 bases, with 24 bases sitting between them. There are 17 residues in the CDR3. The germline CDR1 and CDR2 sequences are SGHVS and FQNEAQ. The CDR3: CASSRERPLRGSNEQFF. The CDR3 nucleotides are TGTGCCAGCAGCCGCGAGCGGCCCCTCAGGGGATCGAATGAGCAGTTCTTC. The full variable domain, rest sourced from reference TRBV7-8 and TRBJ2-1, is GAGVSQSPRYKVAKRGQDVALRCDPISGHVSLFWYQQALGQGPEFLTYFQNEAQLDKSGLPSDRFFAERPEGSVSTLKIQRTQQEDSAVYLCASSRERPLRGSNEQFFGPGTRLTVL.

This clonotype was seen at least ten times. The V gene is TRBV11-2, the J gene TRBJ2-7; TRBD2 matches at 7 bases. Unmatched junction bases numbered 8, after V lost 5 bases and J lost 1 base. This CDR3 region has 15 residues. The germline gives CDR1 SGHAT, CDR2 FQNNGV. The CDR3 spells CASSLGAGASYEQYF. DNA for the CDR3: TGTGCCAGCAGCCTAGGGGCGGGAGCTTCCTACGAGCAGTACTTC. Full variable domain (remainder filled in from reference TRBV11-2 and TRBJ2-7): EAGVAQSPRYKIIEKRQSVAFWCNPISGHATLYWYQQILGQGPKLLIQFQNNGVVDDSQLPKDRFSAERLKGVDSTLKIQPAKLEDSAVYLCASSLGAGASYEQYFGPGTRLTVT.

There are many counts of this clonotype. This chain joins TRBV12-3 or TRBV12-4 and TRBJ1-5; TRBD1 matches at 8 bases. The V and J ends lost 5 bases and 0 bases, in that order; junction bases with no gene match: 6. This CDR3 is 16 amino acids long. The CDR3 loop reads CASSLRQGYSNQPQHF. Here the CDR3 DNA reads TGTGCCAGCAGTCTACGACAGGGGTATAGCAATCAGCCCCAGCATTTT.

This clonotype was counted at least ten times. The J gene is TRBJ1-1, the V gene TRBV27; D is undetermined. Germline values: CDR1 MNHEY, CDR2 SMNVEV (reference sequence). V was trimmed by 3 bases and J by 1 base, leaving 6 bases between them. The CDR3 consists of 13 residues. The CDR3 region is CASSLGWNTEAFF. The CDR3 DNA reads TGTGCCAGCAGTTTGGGTTGGAACACTGAAGCTTTCTTT.

Only a few counts were recorded for this clonotype. The gene calls are TRBV5-1 and TRBJ1-1; D gene ambiguous. This CDR3 region has 16 residues. Deletions cut 4 bases from V and 0 bases from J, with 16 bases between. The germline V gene encodes CDR1 SGHRS and CDR2 YFSETQ. The CDR3 sequence: CASSPRLAGLNTEAFF. CDR3 bases: TGCGCCAGCAGCCCACGACTAGCAGGTTTGAACACTGAAGCTTTCTTT.

This clonotype has a count of ten or more. This chain links TRBV30 with TRBJ2-1; 10 positions match TRBD2. J was trimmed by 9 bases and V by 0 bases; bases with no gene match: 8. Germline V gene lookup returns CDR1 GTSNPN and CDR2 SVGIG (reference sequence). The CDR3 length is 15 residues. CDR3 nucleotide sequence: TGTGCCTGGAGTGTACTAGCGGGATCGACCGTTGAGCAGTTCTTC. Residues: CAWSVLAGSTVEQFF.